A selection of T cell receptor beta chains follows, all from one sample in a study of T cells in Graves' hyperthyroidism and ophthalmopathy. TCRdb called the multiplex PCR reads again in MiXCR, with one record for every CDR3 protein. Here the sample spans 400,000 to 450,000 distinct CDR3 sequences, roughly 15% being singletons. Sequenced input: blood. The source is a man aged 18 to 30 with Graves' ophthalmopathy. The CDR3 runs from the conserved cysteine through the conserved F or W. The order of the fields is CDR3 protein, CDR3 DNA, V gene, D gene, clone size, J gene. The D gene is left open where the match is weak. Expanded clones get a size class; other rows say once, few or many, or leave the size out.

CDR3: CASSLGQTTGELFF
DNA: TGCGCCAGCAGCTTGGGACAGACCACCGGGGAGCTGTTTTTT
V: TRBV5-1
D: .
size: many
J: TRBJ2-2

CDR3: CASSLRGKTSGRNIQYF
DNA: TGTGCCAGTAGTTTGCGGGGGAAAACAAGCGGACGAAACATTCAGTACTTC
V: TRBV19
D: TRBD2
size: .
J: TRBJ2-4

CDR3: CAISLTGTERTDTQYF
DNA: TGTGCCATCAGCCTAACCGGGACGGAACGCACAGATACGCAGTATTTT
V: TRBV10-3
D: .
size: many
J: TRBJ2-3

CDR3: CASSLSYLENTEAFF
DNA: TGTGCCAGCAGTTTATCATATCTAGAGAACACTGAAGCTTTCTTT
V: TRBV27
D: .
size: few
J: TRBJ1-1

CDR3: CASSQDRQGVFGEQYF
DNA: TGTGCCAGCAGCCAAGATCGTCAGGGGGTCTTCGGCGAGCAGTACTTC
V: TRBV3-1
D: TRBD1
size: .
J: TRBJ2-7

CDR3: CASSPDRGAQPQHF
DNA: TGTGCCAGTAGTCCTGACAGGGGTGCTCAGCCCCAGCATTTT
V: TRBV19
D: TRBD1
size: .
J: TRBJ1-5

CDR3: CASSPQGYTEAFF
DNA: TGTGCCAGCTCACCACAGGGTTACACTGAAGCTTTCTTT
V: TRBV4-1
D: .
size: many
J: TRBJ1-1

CDR3: CASCRGVTFTDTQYF
DNA: TGTGCCAGCTGCCGGGGGGTTACCTTCACAGATACGCAGTATTTT
V: TRBV3-1
D: TRBD2
size: many
J: TRBJ2-3

CDR3: CASKLAHEQFF
DNA: TGTGCCAGCAAGCTAGCCCATGAGCAGTTCTTC
V: TRBV6-1
D: .
size: .
J: TRBJ2-1

CDR3: CSVDPGSNQPQHF
DNA: TGCAGCGTTGATCCAGGGAGCAATCAGCCCCAGCATTTT
V: TRBV29-1
D: .
size: .
J: TRBJ1-5

CDR3: CAISGLGQNSPLHF
DNA: TGTGCCATCAGTGGCCTGGGACAAAATTCACCCCTCCACTTT
V: TRBV10-3
D: .
size: many
J: TRBJ1-6

CDR3: CASSSTIAAQETQYF
DNA: TGTGCCAGCAGCTCTACAATAGCGGCTCAAGAGACCCAGTACTTC
V: TRBV5-6
D: .
size: many
J: TRBJ2-5

CDR3: CASSQARTGEAFF
DNA: TGCGCCAGCAGCCAGGCACGGACAGGCGAAGCTTTCTTT
V: TRBV4-1
D: TRBD1
size: few
J: TRBJ1-1

CDR3: CASSPTLALNEKLFF
DNA: TGTGCCAGCAGCCCGACTCTTGCCCTGAATGAAAAACTGTTTTTT
V: TRBV5-5
D: .
size: many
J: TRBJ1-4

CDR3: CASSDGQGGSGYTF
DNA: TGTGCCAGTAGTGATGGACAGGGAGGTAGTGGCTACACCTTC
V: TRBV19
D: TRBD1
size: .
J: TRBJ1-2

CDR3: CAWSVISGEGAFTDTQYF
DNA: TGTGCCTGGAGTGTAATCTCGGGGGAGGGCGCCTTCACAGATACGCAGTATTTT
V: TRBV30
D: TRBD2
size: few
J: TRBJ2-3

CDR3: CASSQTSGGGSAEQFF
DNA: TGTGCCAGCAGCCAGACTAGCGGGGGAGGGTCTGCTGAGCAGTTCTTC
V: TRBV3-1
D: TRBD2
size: many
J: TRBJ2-1

CDR3: CASSVPGPAYEQYF
DNA: TGTGCCAGCAGCGTCCCGGGACCCGCCTACGAGCAGTACTTC
V: TRBV5-6
D: .
size: many
J: TRBJ2-7

CDR3: CASMSDRDQPQHF
DNA: TGTGCCAGCATGAGTGACAGGGATCAGCCCCAGCATTTT
V: TRBV6-1
D: TRBD1
size: many
J: TRBJ1-5

CDR3: CASSLGQDRYGYTF
DNA: TGTGCCAGCAGTTTAGGACAGGACCGCTATGGCTACACCTTC
V: TRBV12-3/TRBV12-4
D: .
size: many
J: TRBJ1-2

CDR3: CASRGQVGGYQETQYF
DNA: TGTGCCAGCAGGGGACAGGTTGGCGGGTACCAAGAGACCCAGTACTTC
V: TRBV2
D: TRBD1
size: many
J: TRBJ2-5

CDR3: CASSPGQGSNTQYF
DNA: TGTGCCAGCAGCCCCGGACAGGGTTCCAATACGCAGTATTTT
V: TRBV7-9
D: TRBD1
size: .
J: TRBJ2-3

CDR3: CASPNGAPSRLTYEQYF
DNA: TGTGCCAGCCCCAACGGAGCGCCCTCGAGGCTCACCTACGAGCAGTACTTC
V: TRBV6-2/TRBV6-3
D: .
size: .
J: TRBJ2-7

CDR3: CASSLSASQLYGYTF
DNA: TGTGCCAGCAGCTTATCGGCCTCCCAACTCTATGGCTACACCTTC
V: TRBV7-9
D: .
size: many
J: TRBJ1-2

CDR3: CASSLFRMNTEAFF
DNA: TGTGCCAGCAGCTTATTTAGAATGAACACTGAAGCTTTCTTT
V: TRBV7-2
D: .
size: many
J: TRBJ1-1

CDR3: CASSRDYLNYNEQFF
DNA: TGTGCCAGCAGCAGGGACTACCTAAATTACAATGAGCAGTTCTTC
V: TRBV27
D: TRBD2
size: many
J: TRBJ2-1

CDR3: CASSLKRGNTGELFF
DNA: TGTGCCAGCAGCCTTAAGCGGGGGAACACCGGGGAGCTGTTTTTT
V: TRBV7-2
D: TRBD2
size: many
J: TRBJ2-2

CDR3: CASSLRTLGTSGRPYNEQFF
DNA: TGTGCCAGCAGTTTGCGAACACTTGGGACTAGCGGGAGGCCCTACAATGAGCAGTTCTTC
V: TRBV12-3/TRBV12-4
D: TRBD2
size: many
J: TRBJ2-1

CDR3: CASSLLSASTDTQYF
DNA: TGTGCCAGCAGCTTACTTAGCGCAAGCACAGATACGCAGTATTTT
V: TRBV7-9
D: .
size: many
J: TRBJ2-3

CDR3: CSAREQGWETQYF
DNA: TGCAGTGCTAGAGAACAGGGCTGGGAGACCCAGTACTTC
V: TRBV20-1
D: .
size: .
J: TRBJ2-5

CDR3: CASSHFASGSYEQYF
DNA: TGCGCCAGCAGCCATTTTGCTAGCGGGAGTTACGAGCAGTACTTC
V: TRBV4-1
D: TRBD2
size: few
J: TRBJ2-7

CDR3: CASRVDSPSSYNEQFF
DNA: TGTGCCAGCAGAGTAGACAGTCCTAGCTCCTACAATGAGCAGTTCTTC
V: TRBV6-1
D: .
size: .
J: TRBJ2-1

CDR3: CASSQGGWTEAFF
DNA: TGCGCCAGCAGCCAGGGGGGGTGGACTGAAGCTTTCTTT
V: TRBV4-1
D: .
size: .
J: TRBJ1-1